This T cell receptor beta chain comes out of a study of T-cell memory formation after mild COVID-19 (dated by TCRdb to the early 2020s). Context from the whole study: TCR sequence clusters from the two donors were found to be largely donor specific. In two donors, T-cell clones that expanded and contracted after mild COVID-19 were followed by sequencing TCRalpha and TCRbeta repertoires longitudinally. The cohort was made up of two young adult volunteers, one female and one male, who were previously healthy.

Note on this clonotype: No antigen is known for it. No clone much larger than this one lies a single base away; base qualities are absent.

Results and caveats for the whole study, not just this receptor: Clones contracting from day 15 to 85 had balanced CD4/CD8 phenotypes, while a second wave expanding from day 15 to 37 was biased towards CD4+. Only two mild cases were covered by the study, and larger cohorts that include severe cases with pre-infection samples were considered necessary. SARS-CoV-2 specificity of the second-wave clones peaking on day 37 was not confirmed. Contracting CD4+ clones appeared mostly in the CM and EM memory subsets, whereas CD8+ clones were enriched in EMRA. The detection of some responding clones in pre-infection memory suggests that pre-existing cross-reactive memory T cells joined the SARS-CoV-2 response.

Data came from an Illumina NovaSeq 6000. TCRalpha and TCRbeta cDNA libraries were constructed by 5'RACE with constant-segment primers, with sample barcodes and unique molecular identifiers being introduced. RNA was extracted from every sample with Trizol reagent. The libraries were amplified in two PCR steps, and the second step added a second sample barcode and Illumina TruSeq adapters. Sequencing of the libraries was done on an Illumina NovaSeq, producing 2 x 150 bp paired-end reads. Per the source publication's procedure: Demultiplexing of reads and collapsing into UMI-guided consensus sequences were performed with migec v1.2.7. Using mixcr v2.1.11, the UMI consensuses were aligned to TRA and TRB V and J templates and assembled into clonotypes. A clonotype was counted as expanded or contracted only when both edgeR and NoisET called the clonotype significant, with the noise models trained on biological replicates. edgeR calls used a false discovery rate-adjusted p below 0.01 and a log2 fold-change threshold of 1. As an exploratory analysis of dynamics, max-normalized trajectories of the 1000 most abundant clonotypes were examined by PCA with hierarchical clustering. Separately sequenced CD4+ and CD8+ repertoires were used to assign the CD4 or CD8 phenotype of responding clones. Using fastp at Q25 and MiXCR, TCRdb reprocessed the public reads and kept productive beta chains. Each CDR3 protein gets just one entry, which takes the most common genes and DNA from the rows behind it. TCRdb, rather than the study authors, made the V and J calls. The sample contains about 470,000 distinct CDR3 sequences, around 25% of them found a single time. The ten largest clones take up about 12% of the sample.

Ficoll-Paque density gradient centrifugation was the method used to isolate PBMCs. The sample consisted of PBMCs or a T cell subset sorted from them (not recorded which). This sequence was found in an adult woman who had mild COVID-19 (a few samples of this study predate the infection). The sample titles of this study are shuffled in the database, so cell type and time point are left out; the donor was told from shared clones.

The CDR3 protein: CASSLLRDSRAGELFF. The sequence in DNA is TGTGCCAGCAGCCTACTCCGGGACAGTCGGGCCGGGGAGCTGTTTTTT. The rearrangement joined TRBV7-6 to TRBJ2-2, with 7 bases in between that match TRBD1. V lost 5 bases and J lost 6 bases, and the count of bases not matched to a germline gene is 12. Counted from cysteine to phenylalanine, this CDR3 has 16 amino acids. Only the CDR3 part of the read is kept: 48 bases, read in frame from the first base. Based on the germline V gene, the CDR1 and CDR2 sequences are SGHVS and FNYEAQ.